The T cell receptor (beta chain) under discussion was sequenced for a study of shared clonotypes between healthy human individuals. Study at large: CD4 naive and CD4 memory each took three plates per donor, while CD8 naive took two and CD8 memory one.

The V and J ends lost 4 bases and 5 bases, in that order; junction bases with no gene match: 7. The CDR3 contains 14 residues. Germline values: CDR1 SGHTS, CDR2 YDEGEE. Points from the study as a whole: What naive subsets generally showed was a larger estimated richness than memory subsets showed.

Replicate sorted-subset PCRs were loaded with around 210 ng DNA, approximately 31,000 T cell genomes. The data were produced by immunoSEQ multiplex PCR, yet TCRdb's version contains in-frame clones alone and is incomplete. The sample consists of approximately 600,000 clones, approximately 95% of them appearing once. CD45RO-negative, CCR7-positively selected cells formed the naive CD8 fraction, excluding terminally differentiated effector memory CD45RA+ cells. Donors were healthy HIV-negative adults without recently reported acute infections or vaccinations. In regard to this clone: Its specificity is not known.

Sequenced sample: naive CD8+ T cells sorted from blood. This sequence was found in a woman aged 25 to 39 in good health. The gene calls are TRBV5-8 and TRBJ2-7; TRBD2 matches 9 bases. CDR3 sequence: CASSPIAGANEQYF. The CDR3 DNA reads TGTGCCAGCAGCCCCATAGCGGGAGCGAACGAGCAGTACTTC.